This T cell receptor beta chain was observed in a study of blood T cells in healthy people across ages. Study-wide context: Per two T cells, about one barcoded beta molecule was captured through template switching.

A second PCR of roughly 7 to 11 cycles used a sample-barcoded 5' primer and a J-beta primer mix. Using its own MiXCR run on the 5' RACE reads, TCRdb lists one record per CDR3 protein. Of fewer than 950,000 distinct CDR3 sequences detected, 40% to 65% appear once; the ten largest clones hold roughly two fifths. Total RNA extraction produced at least 6 micrograms (per sample) for the study. This CDR3 contains 16 residues. This rearrangement joins TRBV21-1 to TRBJ2-1; TRBD1 is the table's D call, not checked against the DNA. TRBV21-1 is a recognized pseudogene. Material for sequencing was blood. The sequence was obtained from a man at least 80 years old in good health. CDR3 coding DNA: TGTGCCAGCAGCAAAGAACAGGGGGGGATCTACAATGAGCAGTTCTTC. As protein: CASSKEQGGIYNEQFF.